One sample yielded the 20 T cell receptor beta chains listed below, sequenced in a study of T cells after yellow fever vaccination. MiXCR, run by TCRdb on the 5' RACE reads, gives a single entry per CDR3 protein. This table has fewer than 90,000 distinct CDR3 sequences, approximately 7.7% appearing once. Here the sequenced sample was CD8+ T cells sorted from PBMCs, taken less than 6 days after the first yellow fever vaccination. The receptors originated from a man younger than 35 who received the YFV17D yellow fever vaccine.

This clonotype was detected only a few times. The CDR3 reads CASSDRGYRANTGELFF. The CDR3 DNA reads as TGTGCCAGCAGTGACAGGGGGTATAGGGCGAACACCGGGGAGCTGTTTTTT. The chain uses TRBV27 and TRBJ2-2; 9 bases fit TRBD1. V was pared by 5 bases and J by 0 bases, with 7 bases of the junction left unmatched. Per the germline V gene, CDR1 is MNHEY and CDR2 is SMNVEV (reference sequence). This CDR3 is built from 17 residues.

This clonotype was observed a handful of times. The chain uses TRBV29-1 and TRBJ2-6, with D hard to call. This CDR3 is 12 amino acids long. V was clipped by 4 bases and J by 3 bases, with 4 bases between them. The germline V gene has CDR1 SQVTM and CDR2 ANQGSEA. The chain's CDR3 is CSVVSGANVLTF. CDR3 sequence (DNA): TGCAGCGTTGTCAGTGGGGCCAACGTCCTGACTTTC.

Only a few counts were recorded for this clonotype. CDR3: CASSNPGLAGGLQETQYF. The DNA for the CDR3 is TGTGCCAGCAGCAATCCCGGACTAGCGGGGGGCCTCCAAGAGACCCAGTACTTC. V is TRBV11-1 and J is TRBJ2-5; TRBD2 matches at 14 bases. The CDR3 consists of 18 residues. V was clipped by 5 bases and J by 1 base; unmatched bases: 9. CDR1 and CDR2 (germline): SGHAT, FQDESV (reference sequence).

This clonotype was found many times. The chain recombines TRBV7-9 with TRBJ2-1, with D perhaps TRBD1 (6 bases). In germline, CDR1 is SEHNR, CDR2 FQNEAQ (reference sequence). This CDR3 comprises 12 residues. V lost 0 bases to trimming and J lost 12 bases, with 9 bases between them. CDR3 DNA sequence: TGTGCCAGCAGCTTAGCGCTCAGGGGGCAGTTCTTC. Translation gives CASSLALRGQFF.

This clonotype was seen ten or more times. The chain couples TRBV7-9 to TRBJ1-5; TRBD1 aligns across 8 bases. The germline V gene has CDR1 SEHNR and CDR2 FQNEAQ (reference sequence). Trimming removed 3 bases from V and 6 bases from J; junction bases left unmatched: 4. There are 14 residues in the CDR3. The CDR3 DNA follows: TGTGCCAGCAGCTTTGGCAGGGGGCTTCAGCCCCAGCATTTT. This gives the protein CASSFGRGLQPQHF.

This clonotype has ten or more counts. The J gene is TRBJ2-5, the V gene TRBV20-1, with unresolved D. The V gene's germline CDR1 is DFQATT and CDR2 SNEGSKA (reference sequence). V lost 3 bases to trimming and J lost 7 bases, with 12 bases between them. The CDR3 extends over 12 amino acids. The CDR3 here is CSASPWPGTQYF. The CDR3, as DNA: TGCAGTGCTAGCCCCTGGCCAGGGACCCAGTACTTC.

V is TRBV12-3 or TRBV12-4 and J is TRBJ2-1; 8 bases are a match to TRBD2. Germline trimming cut 6 bases from V and 7 bases from J; bases unmatched to any gene: 5. This CDR3 has 13 amino acids. Here the CDR3 DNA reads TGTGCCAGCAGGCCGGGACTAGGGAATGAGCAGTTCTTC. This gives the protein CASRPGLGNEQFF.

The table lists this clonotype with many counts. The gene calls are TRBV11-2 and TRBJ1-1; D is unclear. V was shortened by 6 bases and J by 2 bases, with 4 bases between the two germline ends. Germline V gene sequence: CDR1 SGHAT, CDR2 FQNNGV. The CDR3 runs 11 residues. The CDR3 nucleotides are TGTGCCAGCAGTTTAAACACTGAAGCTTTCTTT. Translating it yields CASSLNTEAFF.

On this clonotype itself: A much larger clone differs from this one at a single base, so this may be a read error. The V and J genes are TRBV15 and TRBJ2-5, with a weak D call TRBD2 (5 bases). CDR1 LNHNV and CDR2 YYDKDF come from the germline V gene (reference sequence). The CDR3 has 15 residues. CDR3 bases: TGTGCCACCAGCAGCGGCGCCGACTATCAAGAGCCCCAGTACTTC. Its protein product is CATSSGADYQEPQYF.

The chain employs TRBV10-3 and TRBJ2-3; 8 bases fit TRBD2. With 4 bases clipped from V and 4 bases from J, the junction kept 7 bases outside the gene matches. Looked up from germline, CDR1 is ENHRY and CDR2 is SYGVKD. The CDR3 is 15 residues long. The CDR3 sequence is CAISVRAGGADTQYF. CDR3 DNA: TGTGCCATCAGTGTGCGCGCGGGGGGTGCAGATACGCAGTATTTT.

This clonotype turned up a few times. V and J are TRBV4-3 and TRBJ2-1; D unresolved. CDR1 is LGHNA, CDR2 YSLEER, per germline. The CDR3 is 15 residues long. Trimming cost V 4 bases and J 7 bases, with 17 bases left between them. CDR3 DNA sequence: TGCGCCAGCAGCCCCGCCGCTGGGGTGCTGAATGAGCAGTTCTTC. Translating gives CASSPAAGVLNEQFF.

This clonotype occurred a few times. The V gene is TRBV19, the J gene TRBJ1-5, with TRBD1 matching over 7 bases. The CDR3 has 17 residues. CDR1 LNHDA and CDR2 SQIVND come from the germline V gene (reference sequence). V lost 4 bases and J lost 3; bases outside the gene matches: 12. CDR3 DNA: TGTGCCAGTAGTACGTGGGACAGTCCCGTTACCAATCAGCCCCAGCATTTT. It codes for CASSTWDSPVTNQPQHF.

This clonotype has more than one count but fewer than ten. The chain is built from TRBV11-3 and TRBJ2-3; 8 nucleotides agree with TRBD2. V trimming: 6 bases; J trimming: 0 bases; junction bases outside the gene matches: 8. This CDR3 is built from 16 residues. Germline assignment: CDR1 SGHNT and CDR2 YENEEA. Written as DNA, the CDR3 is TGTGCCAGCAGTCAATACTCTAGCGGGAGCACAGATACGCAGTATTTT. This gives the protein CASSQYSSGSTDTQYF.

This clonotype was detected many times. The CDR3 spells CASCQLAGPGETQYF. The CDR3 region has the DNA TGTGCCAGCTGTCAACTAGCGGGGCCGGGAGAGACCCAGTACTTC. V usage is TRBV6-1 and J usage is TRBJ2-5; TRBD2 agrees at 10 bases. The CDR3 loop spans 15 amino acids. Trimming removed 8 bases from V and 4 bases from J; junction bases left unmatched: 10. Germline V gene data show CDR1 as MNHNS and CDR2 as SASEGT.

The genes are TRBV19 and TRBJ2-1; TRBD1 matches at 10 bases. Germline CDR1 and CDR2: LNHDA and SQIVND (reference sequence). J gave up 6 bases and V 6 bases, and 5 bases lay outside the gene matches. CDR3 size: 14 residues. DNA of the CDR3: TGTGCCAGTAGGGGGACAGGGGCTGGCAATGAGCAGTTCTTC. It translates to CASRGTGAGNEQFF.

In this sample, this clonotype turned up a few times. V usage is TRBV10-1 and J usage is TRBJ2-5; D might be TRBD2 (5 bases). V was trimmed by 6 bases and J by 2 bases, leaving 28 bases between them. The CDR3 covers 19 residues. CDR1 is WNHNN and CDR2 is SYGVQD in the germline V gene (reference sequence). CDR3 amino acids: CASRRARTLPEVSQETQYF. The CDR3 region has the DNA TGCGCCAGCAGAAGAGCCAGGACTCTCCCCGAAGTTTCGCAAGAGACCCAGTACTTC.

This clonotype was counted only a few times. The chain uses TRBV7-9 and TRBJ2-2; TRBD1 might be the D (6 bases). The CDR3 totals 16 residues. V was clipped by 0 bases and J by 3 bases, with 11 bases between them. Germline CDR1 is SEHNR and CDR2 is FQNEAQ (reference sequence). CDR3 in amino acids: CASSLAPRQDTGELFF. CDR3 DNA: TGTGCCAGCAGCTTAGCGCCTAGACAGGACACCGGGGAGCTGTTTTTT. Full variable domain (rest looked up from reference TRBV7-9 and TRBJ2-2): DTGVSQNPRHKITKRGQNVTFRCDPISEHNRLYWYRQTLGQGPEFLTYFQNEAQLEKSRLLSDRFSAERPKGSFSTLEIQRTEQGDSAMYLCASSLAPRQDTGELFFGEGSRLTVL.

This clonotype was counted ten times or more. CDR3 region: CASSSPLDPGKETQYF. Here the CDR3 DNA reads TGTGCCAGCAGCTCCCCTCTGGACCCTGGGAAGGAGACCCAGTACTTC. V gene TRBV7-9 combines with J gene TRBJ2-5; D is ambiguous. The CDR3 is made up of 16 amino acids. Trimming took off 4 bases at V and 5 bases at J, with 20 bases between the two ends. Germline V gene lookup returns CDR1 SEHNR and CDR2 FQNEAQ (reference sequence).

This clonotype has just a few counts. The chain is built from TRBV27 and TRBJ2-1; 9 bases match TRBD2. Trimming removed 1 base from V and 8 bases from J; junction bases left unmatched: 3. From germline, CDR1 is MNHEY and CDR2 SMNVEV (reference sequence). This CDR3 region has 14 residues. The CDR3 DNA follows: TGTGCCAGCAGTTTATATGGGACTAGCTATGAGCAGTTCTTC. Protein sequence: CASSLYGTSYEQFF.

This clonotype was seen only a few times. J is TRBJ2-4 and V is TRBV5-6; TRBD1 is a possible D gene (6 bases). Germline V gene sequence: CDR1 SGHDT, CDR2 YYEEEE. With 5 bases removed from V and 6 bases from J, the gap between germline ends came to 15 bases. This CDR3 has 14 residues. The CDR3, as DNA: TGTGCCAGCAGACCTAGGGGGTATGCAAACATTCAGTACTTC. As protein: CASRPRGYANIQYF.